This TCR beta chain was profiled in a study of T-cell reconstitution after alpha-beta-depleted transplantation in children. Study-wide results and limits: Reportedly, alpha-beta T cells present about two months post-transplant originated from several hundred expanded clones of graft origin. One year post-transplant, T-cell counts and diversity were largely derived from T cells produced anew. Surviving recipient T cells and intrathymic progenitors accounted for some patients' high TCRbeta diversity at day 60.

The table lists this clonotype with a few counts. Its cognate antigen is unknown. For TCRbeta, the library was prepared with unique molecular identifiers. TCRdb ran MiXCR on the PCR reads and lists one entry per CDR3 protein. The sample holds 580,000 or so distinct CDR3 sequences, more than 20% seen once. The CDR3 spans 15 residues. Trimming shortened V by 6 bases and J by 0 bases, and 12 bases separated the two germline ends. Germline CDR1 MNHEY, CDR2 SVGEGT. The sequenced sample was PBMCs, mostly from graft donor cells, obtained 360 days after TCRalphabeta/CD19-depleted stem cell transplant. The clonotype was recovered from a boy less than two years old who had a stem cell transplant for acute myeloid leukemia, so the T cells may come from the graft donor. The rearrangement uses TRBV6-2 or TRBV6-3 and TRBJ2-4; the D call may be TRBD1 or TRBD2 (5 bases each). The CDR3 DNA reads as TGTGCCAGCAGCCTTCGGGGCCTAGCCAAAAACATTCAGTACTTC. It translates to CASSLRGLAKNIQYF.